This paragraph covers one T cell receptor (beta chain) sequence. This specimen comes from a study of shared clonotypes between healthy human individuals. The CDR3 length is 17 residues. Trimming at V came to 0 bases and at J to 2 bases, leaving 5 bases not matched to a gene. Germline CDR1 and CDR2: SGHNT and YYREEE (reference sequence). The protocol was immunoSEQ multiplex PCR, while the TCRdb copy is restricted to in-frame clones and leaves out a portion. The top ten hold 0.3% to 0.4% of the sample, which has 2 million to 2.5 million clones, approximately 93% seen once. The receptor was derived from a young man in good health. Some clones in this sample may be carry-over from other donors' samples. The chain recombines TRBV5-4 with TRBJ2-2, with 9 bases lining up with TRBD2. The sample was naive CD4+ T cells from PBMCs. Documented subset: CD45RA+ positively selected. The DNA of the CDR3 is TGTGCCAGCAGCTTGGTGCTAGCGGGATTCAACACCGGGGAGCTGTTTTTT. Residues: CASSLVLAGFNTGELFF.